This T cell receptor beta chain was sequenced during a study of brain T cells in children with intractable seizures. Libraries were prepared by immunoSEQ multiplex PCR; TCRdb keeps only in-frame clonotypes and omits some of them. This table holds approximately 330,000 clones, about 94% found once. Documented time point: blood from clinic visit 5 months post-surgery; TSC patient then seizure free. Germline CDR1 and CDR2: MNHEY and SVGAGI. The CDR3 covers 15 residues. V shed 4 bases and J 1 base; nucleotides not matched to a gene: 3. The sequencing used peripheral blood, collected roughly 5 months after surgery. The chain has TRBV6-5 and TRBJ2-5, with 10 bases aligning to TRBD1. The clonotype comes from a boy younger than two with tuberous sclerosis and intractable seizures. The CDR3: CASSSGTGAQETQYF. Written as DNA, the CDR3 is TGTGCCAGCAGTTCAGGGACAGGGGCCCAAGAGACCCAGTACTTC.